A single sample gave rise to the 3 T cell receptor beta chains below, sequenced in a study of beta chain features in type 1 diabetes. Of the isolated RNA, all was reverse transcribed, and so the sequenced material was expressed TCRB transcripts. Method: immunoSEQ multiplex PCR; TCRdb's copy keeps in-frame clones and lacks some. The sample contains fewer than 200,000 clones, about an eighth of which appear only once. The sequenced sample was central memory CD4+ T cells from blood. The receptors stem from a woman aged 18 to 35 in good health.

This clone was seen a handful of times. The V call is TRBV7-2, the J call TRBJ2-1; TRBD2 matches 11 bases. After removal of 4 bases from V and 6 bases from J, the junction contained 8 bases not matched to a gene. Per germline, CDR1 SGHTA and CDR2 FQGNSA. CDR3 length equals 16 residues. CDR3 nucleotides: TGTGCCAGCAGCTCGGACCCGGGACTAGCGGCCAATGAGCAGTTCTTC. Its translation: CASSSDPGLAANEQFF.

This clone occurred a few times. This rearrangement joins TRBV5-1 to TRBJ2-1, with 10 bases identical to TRBD1. CDR1 is SGHRS and CDR2 is YFSETQ in the germline V gene. CDR3 size: 16 residues. Germline trimming cut 4 bases from V and 7 bases from J; bases unmatched to any gene: 11. This CDR3 is CASSVVGTGAQNEQFF. The CDR3 coding sequence is TGCGCCAGCAGCGTGGTAGGGACAGGGGCCCAGAATGAGCAGTTCTTC.

A word on this clone: A read error may account for a junction end that differs from germline. The CDR3 DNA reads as TGTGCCAGCAGTCACTCCTACGAGCAGTACTTC. As protein: CASSHSYEQYF. The rearrangement uses TRBV6-5 and TRBJ2-7; D gene uncertain. The CDR3 runs to 11 residues. Germline CDR1 reads MNHEY; CDR2 reads SVGAGI.